This T cell receptor beta chain was found in a study of T cell changes during pregnancy in multiple sclerosis. V was shortened by 4 bases and J by 0 bases, with 4 bases between the two germline ends. In germline, CDR1 is WSHSY, CDR2 SAAADI. CDR3 length: 12 residues. TCRdb's copy holds only in-frame clones and misses some; the assay was immunoSEQ multiplex PCR. The sample lists about 30,000 clones, 93% occurring once. This clonotype was sampled from a female donor with multiple sclerosis, enrolled in a pregnancy study. The source material was CD4+ T cells from peripheral blood mononuclear cells, sampled after pregnancy. The chain couples TRBV10-2 to TRBJ2-7, with D hard to call. CDR3 nucleotide sequence: TGCGCCAGCAGTGCGAGCTCCTACGAGCAGTACTTC. Its protein product is CASSASSYEQYF.